Reported below is one T cell receptor (beta chain). Libraries were prepared by immunoSEQ multiplex PCR; TCRdb keeps only in-frame clonotypes and omits some of them. Of some 100,000 clones detected, roughly nine tenths appear once; the ten largest clones hold approximately 1%. This sample is drawn from a study of PD-L1 blockade in urothelial cancer. Germline-derived CDR1 and CDR2 are GTSNPN and SVGIG (reference sequence). CDR3 length: 14 residues. V was shortened by 0 bases and J by 4 bases, with 12 bases between the two germline ends. The rearrangement uses TRBV30 and TRBJ1-2, with D unclear. Sample: PBMCs, taken around atezolizumab (anti-PD-L1) treatment. The source of this sequence is a woman of 80 years or more with urothelial cancer. CDR3 loop: CAWSVGPRGYGYTF. The CDR3 bases are TGTGCCTGGAGTGTAGGACCTCGGGGCTATGGCTACACCTTC.